This record looks at one T cell receptor beta chain sequence and its context. The data belong to a study of blood T cell repertoires in COVID-19. Study at large: From the United States, Italy and Spain came samples of acute and convalescent COVID-19. T cells, B-cell-depleted T cells, or PBMCs supplied cDNA or gDNA.

How the authors handled the data: Counts of nucleated cells, estimated from reference gene primer amplification, were obtained. Method: immunoSEQ multiplex PCR; TCRdb's copy keeps in-frame clones and lacks some. For V, J and clone size, that table is used; D and trimming come from the DNA. Altogether about 56,000 clones are present, 80% to 90% being singletons, with the ten largest covering 43%. The V end lost 2 bases, the J end lost 5 bases, and 13 bases lay between the germline ends. The CDR3 spans 15 residues. The germline CDR1 and CDR2 sequences are SGHTA and FQGNSA. The sequence derives from a woman aged 55-70 years with COVID-19, enrolled during active disease. Input material: peripheral blood. The chain links TRBV7-2 to TRBJ1-5; D is uncertain. Here the CDR3 reads CASSLTLRADQPQHF. CDR3 DNA: TGTGCCAGCAGCTTAACCTTGCGGGCAGATCAGCCCCAGCATTTT.